This T cell receptor (beta chain) was captured in a study of OX40 agonist ivuxolimab in advanced cancers. Study-wide context: Patients received the agonistic anti-OX40 (CD134) antibody ivuxolimab. Patients in dose escalation had liver, melanoma, kidney or head and neck cancers.

V shed 0 bases, J shed 13 bases, and the junction held 5 bases outside the gene matches. This CDR3 comprises 14 residues. CDR1 and CDR2 from the germline V gene are SEHNR and FQNEAQ (reference sequence). Libraries were prepared by immunoSEQ multiplex PCR; TCRdb keeps only in-frame clonotypes and omits some of them. The sample consists of just under 60,000 clones, roughly nine tenths of them appearing once. This clone was seen just once. Its antigen is as yet unknown. Study-level findings and limits: Relative to CD4+ cells, CD8+ T cells on average had more expanded clones.

Autoimmune disease history or systemic immunosuppression led to patients being barred. The V gene is TRBV7-9, the J gene TRBJ2-1, with TRBD2 identical over 11 bases. The source of this sequence is an adult with an advanced solid tumor such as melanoma, head and neck, liver or kidney cancer. The sequenced sample was CD4+ or CD8+ T cells sorted from blood, obtained in a trial of the OX40 agonist ivuxolimab. The CDR3 DNA reads as TGTGCCAGCAGCTTAGCTAGCGGGAGGGCCGGACAGTTCTTC. Its protein is CASSLASGRAGQFF.